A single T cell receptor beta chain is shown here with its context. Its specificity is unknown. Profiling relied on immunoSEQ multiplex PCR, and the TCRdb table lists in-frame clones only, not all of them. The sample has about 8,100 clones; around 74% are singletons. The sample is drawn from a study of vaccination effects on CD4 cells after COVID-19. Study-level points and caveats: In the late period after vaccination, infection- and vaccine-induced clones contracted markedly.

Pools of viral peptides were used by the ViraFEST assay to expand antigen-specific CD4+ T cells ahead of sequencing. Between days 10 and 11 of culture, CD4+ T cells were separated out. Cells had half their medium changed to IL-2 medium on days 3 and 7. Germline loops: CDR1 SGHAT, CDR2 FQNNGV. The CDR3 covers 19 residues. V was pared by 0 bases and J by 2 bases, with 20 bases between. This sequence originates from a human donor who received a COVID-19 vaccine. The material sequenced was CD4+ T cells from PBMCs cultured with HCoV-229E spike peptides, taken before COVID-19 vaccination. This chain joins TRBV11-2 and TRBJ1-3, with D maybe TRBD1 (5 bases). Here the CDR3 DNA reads TGTGCCAGCAGCTTAGATAAGCAGGGCCAAAGGATTACTGGAAACACCATATATTTT. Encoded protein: CASSLDKQGQRITGNTIYF.